Below are 4 T cell receptor beta chains sequenced from a single sample in a study of blood T cell repertoires in COVID-19. Only in-frame clones appear in the TCRdb table, and some are missing; sequencing was by immunoSEQ multiplex PCR. The sample lists about 140,000 clones; approximately 84% were seen once. The sequenced material came from peripheral blood. These receptors all stem from a woman older than 75 in a cohort sampled during active or convalescent COVID-19.

This clone was recorded once. This sequence joins TRBV5-1 and TRBJ2-4, with 10 bases aligning to TRBD2. Per the germline V gene, CDR1 is SGHRS and CDR2 is YFSETQ. CDR3 length: 15 residues. The V and J ends lost 4 bases and 6 bases, in that order; junction bases with no gene match: 7. The CDR3 reads CASSPWTSGSNIQYF. The CDR3 DNA reads TGCGCCAGCAGCCCGTGGACTAGCGGATCAAACATTCAGTACTTC.

The CDR3 nucleotides are TGTGCCAGCAGACGACAGGGGTACGCAGATACGCAGTATTTT. Its protein is CASRRQGYADTQYF. V is TRBV2 and J is TRBJ2-3, with 8 bases that match TRBD1. Germline V gene sequence: CDR1 SNHLY, CDR2 FYNNEI. The V gene end was trimmed by 6 bases and the J gene end by 4 bases; junction bases not matched to a gene: 6. This CDR3 has 14 residues.

This chain uses TRBV5-1 with TRBJ1-4; D is unclear. This CDR3 spans 13 amino acids. Per germline, CDR1 SGHRS and CDR2 YFSETQ. The V and J ends lost 0 bases and 6 bases respectively, with 6 bases between them. The CDR3 bases are TGCGCCAGCAGCTTGGGGCTGGATGAAAAACTGTTTTTT. Protein sequence: CASSLGLDEKLFF. Using reference TRBV5-1 and TRBJ1-4 for the parts outside the CDR3, the full variable domain is KAGVTQTPRYLIKTRGQQVTLSCSPISGHRSVSWYQQTPGQGLQFLFEYFSETQRNKGNFPGRFSGRQFSNSRSEMNVSTLELGDSALYLCASSLGLDEKLFFGSGTQLSVL.

The chain joins TRBV2 to TRBJ2-1; 13 bases fit TRBD2. V trimming: 7 bases; J trimming: 0 bases; junction bases outside the gene matches: 3. CDR3 length equals 16 residues. CDR1 and CDR2 from the germline V gene are SNHLY and FYNNEI. The CDR3 sequence is CASMGTSGVSYNEQFF. The CDR3, as DNA: TGTGCCAGCATGGGGACTAGCGGGGTCTCCTACAATGAGCAGTTCTTC. The full variable domain, rest sourced from reference TRBV2 and TRBJ2-1, is EPEVTQTPSHQVTQMGQEVILRCVPISNHLYFYWYRQILGQKVEFLVSFYNNEISEKSEIFDDQFSVERPDGSNFTLKIRSTKLEDSAMYFCASMGTSGVSYNEQFFGPGTRLTVL.